This note documents a single TCR beta chain sequence. The source of the sample is a study of blood T cell repertoires in COVID-19. As for the study in general: The origin of the acute and convalescent COVID-19 samples was the United States, Italy and Spain.

Generated by immunoSEQ multiplex PCR, the TCRdb table keeps only in-frame clones and is missing some. The data contain 250,000 or so clones, roughly 85% of them seen just once; the ten biggest clones take up less than 14%. Sequencing was done on a sample of PBMCs or T cells enriched from blood (not recorded which). The clonotype comes from a young man who had recovered from COVID-19.

CDR3 nucleotides: TGTGCCAGCAGCCGAAGCGGGATCTACAATGAGCAGTTCTTC. Its translation is CASSRSGIYNEQFF. The rearrangement links TRBV11-2 to TRBJ2-1; TRBD2 agrees at 7 bases. This CDR3 spans 14 amino acids. V gave up 5 bases and J gave up 3 bases; unmatched junction bases: 4. Per the germline V gene, CDR1 is SGHAT and CDR2 is FQNNGV.